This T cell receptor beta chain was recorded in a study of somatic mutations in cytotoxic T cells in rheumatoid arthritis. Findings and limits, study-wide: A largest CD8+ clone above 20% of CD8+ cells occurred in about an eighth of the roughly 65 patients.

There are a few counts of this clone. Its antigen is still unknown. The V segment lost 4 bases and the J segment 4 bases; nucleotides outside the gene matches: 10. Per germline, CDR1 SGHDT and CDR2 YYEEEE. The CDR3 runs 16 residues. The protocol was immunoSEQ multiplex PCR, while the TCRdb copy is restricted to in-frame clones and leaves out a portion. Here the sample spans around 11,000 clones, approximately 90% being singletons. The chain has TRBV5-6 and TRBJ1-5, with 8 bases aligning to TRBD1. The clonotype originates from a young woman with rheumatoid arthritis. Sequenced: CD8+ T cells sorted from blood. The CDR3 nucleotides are TGTGCCAGCAGCCATATAGGACAGGGACCGAATCAGCCCCAGCATTTT. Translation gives CASSHIGQGPNQPQHF.